Below, 30 T cell receptor beta chains from the same sample are listed, as sequenced in a study of T cell responses to AZD1222 COVID-19 vaccine. TCRdb's table, derived via immunoSEQ multiplex PCR, lists solely in-frame clones and lacks some. The data contain 130,000 to 150,000 clones, 82% of them singletons. Sequencing used peripheral blood, obtained on day 0 of MenACWY control vaccination. Source of these receptors: an adult in good health.

The rearrangement uses TRBV5-6 and TRBJ1-4, with D perhaps TRBD1 (6 bases). This CDR3 has 15 residues. Germline V gene data show CDR1 as SGHDT and CDR2 as YYEEEE. Trimming shortened V by 1 base and J by 4 bases, and 11 bases separated the two germline ends. CDR3 in DNA: TGTGCCAGCAGCTTGAGGGCAGGGGATAATGAAAAACTGTTTTTT. This encodes CASSLRAGDNEKLFF.

Only a few counts were recorded for this clone. The chain combines TRBV27 with TRBJ2-2, with D perhaps matching TRBD1 (6 bases). Trimming removed 6 bases at V and 0 bases at J, with 14 bases between. Germline-derived CDR1 and CDR2 are MNHEY and SMNVEV (reference sequence). There are 16 residues in the CDR3. The CDR3: CASSLQGLANTGELFF. The CDR3 bases are TGTGCCAGCAGCCTACAGGGCTTAGCGAACACCGGGGAGCTGTTTTTT.

This chain uses TRBV28 with TRBJ2-6; D call uncertain. V lost 9 bases and J lost 2, with 14 bases in between. This CDR3 has 15 amino acids. Germline V gene sequence: CDR1 MDHEN, CDR2 SYDVKM. CDR3 bases: TGTGCCAGTACGTCATTTGGGGCTGGGGCCAACGTCCTGACTTTC. Residues: CASTSFGAGANVLTF.

The chain has TRBV10-3 and TRBJ1-6; 7 bases are shared with TRBD1. In germline, CDR1 is ENHRY, CDR2 SYGVKD. The V segment lost 6 bases and the J segment 7 bases; nucleotides outside the gene matches: 6. The CDR3 has 14 amino acids. In DNA, the CDR3 is TGTGCCATCAGCGACCGGGACAGCAATTCACCCCTCCACTTT. Its translation: CAISDRDSNSPLHF.

The rearrangement joins TRBV18 to TRBJ1-1; 7 bases are a match to TRBD1. This CDR3 has 15 amino acids. The trim removed 1 base at V and 7 bases at J, leaving 9 bases unmatched. Per germline, CDR1 KGHSH and CDR2 LQKENI. The CDR3 is CASSPLGNRGGEAFF. CDR3 sequence (DNA): TGTGCCAGCTCACCACTCGGGAACAGGGGTGGTGAAGCTTTCTTT.

V and J are TRBV7-8 and TRBJ1-1; D call uncertain. V dropped 3 bases and J dropped 1 base, with 18 bases sitting between them. The CDR3 extends over 17 amino acids. Germline loops: CDR1 SGHVS, CDR2 FQNEAQ. The CDR3 DNA reads as TGTGCCAGCAGCTTCACGTGGAGTCGAGAGGGGAACACTGAAGCTTTCTTT. Protein product: CASSFTWSREGNTEAFF.

The genes are TRBV3-1 (or the pseudogene TRBV3-2) and TRBJ1-5; D call uncertain. This CDR3 is 12 amino acids long. Germline V lookup: CDR1 LGHDT, CDR2 YNNKEL (reference sequence). Trimming took 5 bases from V and 3 from J, leaving 5 bases between them. CDR3 sequence reads: CASSISNQPQHF. The CDR3 region has the DNA TGTGCCAGCAGCATCTCCAATCAGCCCCAGCATTTT.

Only a few counts were recorded for this clone. V and J are TRBV6-5 and TRBJ2-7; no clear D. V gave up 4 bases and J gave up 5 bases, with 6 bases separating them. This CDR3 has 11 amino acids. In germline, CDR1 is MNHEY, CDR2 SVGAGI. The CDR3 is CASSSGNEQYV. The CDR3 DNA sequence: TGTGCCAGCAGTTCCGGAAACGAGCAGTACGTC.

The gene calls are TRBV10-2 and TRBJ1-4; D remains ambiguous. CDR1 WSHSY and CDR2 SAAADI come from the germline V gene. V was trimmed by 6 bases and J by 8 bases, leaving 19 bases between them. The CDR3 consists of 15 residues. Here the CDR3 reads CASSRTIIIGEKLFF. Written as DNA, the CDR3 is TGCGCCAGCAGCCGGACGATTATAATTGGCGAAAAACTGTTTTTT.

This clone was picked up one time. V gene TRBV29-1 combines with J gene TRBJ2-7; 11 bases agree with TRBD1. Trimming cost V 5 bases and J 5 bases; bases outside gene matches: 2. Germline values: CDR1 SQVTM, CDR2 ANQGSEA. The CDR3 is 12 amino acids. CDR3 region: CSVRTGGNEQYF. CDR3 bases: TGCAGCGTTCGGACAGGGGGCAACGAGCAGTACTTC.

The J gene is TRBJ2-6, the V gene TRBV5-4, with D uncertain. The CDR3 has 15 residues. V was trimmed by 4 bases and J by 6 bases, leaving 14 bases between them. Germline V CDR1 and CDR2: SGHNT, YYREEE (reference sequence). The CDR3 nucleotides read TGTGCCAGCAGCACGGACCCCGCGCCGGCCAACGTCCTGACTTTC. Encoded protein: CASSTDPAPANVLTF.

This clone was seen a single time. The rearrangement links TRBV2 to TRBJ1-5, with D maybe TRBD1 (5 bases). V shed 5 bases and J shed 0 bases, with 11 bases lying between them. Per germline, CDR1 SNHLY and CDR2 FYNNEI. The CDR3 has 15 residues. The CDR3 DNA sequence: TGTGCCAGCAGTTGGGGGACTGTTAGCAATCAGCCCCAGCATTTT. Protein: CASSWGTVSNQPQHF.

The genes are TRBV10-3 and TRBJ1-1; D uncertain. Germline V lookup: CDR1 ENHRY, CDR2 SYGVKD. V was pared by 4 bases and J by 5 bases, with 14 bases between. The CDR3 totals 14 residues. CDR3 nucleotides: TGTGCCATCAGTGGCGGCTCGGGGAGGACTGAAGCTTTCTTT. This sequence encodes CAISGGSGRTEAFF.

The chain joins TRBV19 to TRBJ1-1; possible D gene TRBD1, 5 bases. This CDR3 region has 14 residues. Germline CDR1 LNHDA, CDR2 SQIVND (reference sequence). V lost 7 bases and J 6 bases, leaving 18 bases between the germline ends. The CDR3 nucleotides are TGTGCCAGTAAGGTGGCAGGGTCGTGGGCTGAAGCTTTCTTT. It translates to CASKVAGSWAEAFF.

The chain carries TRBV5-4 and TRBJ1-1; no firm D call. CDR1 is SGHNT and CDR2 is YYREEE in the germline V gene (reference sequence). This CDR3 has 13 amino acids. V gave up 1 base and J gave up 2 bases, with 6 bases separating them. In DNA form, the CDR3 reads TGTGCCAGCAGCTTGATCGAAAACACTGAAGCTTTCTTT. It specifies CASSLIENTEAFF.

The rearrangement links TRBV28 to TRBJ2-7; D may correspond to TRBD1 or TRBD2 (5 bases each). Per germline, CDR1 MDHEN and CDR2 SYDVKM. The CDR3 runs 14 residues. The chain's CDR3 is CASSLGDGLYGQYV. The DNA of the CDR3 is TGTGCCAGCAGTTTAGGGGACGGGCTATACGGGCAGTACGTC.

The CDR3 nucleotides are TGTGCCTGGAGTAAGGGAAGCTCTGGAAACACCATATATTTT. This codes for CAWSKGSSGNTIYF. The J gene is TRBJ1-3, the V gene TRBV30; D ambiguous. Germline V gene data show CDR1 as GTSNPN and CDR2 as SVGIG (reference sequence). The CDR3 consists of 14 residues. Between the trimmed V and J ends, which lost 2 bases and 0 bases, there was a span of 8 bases.

The rearrangement joins TRBV6-5 to TRBJ1-1; D not certain. From germline, CDR1 is MNHEY and CDR2 SVGAGI. V shed 0 bases and J shed 6 bases, with 11 bases lying between them. The length of the CDR3 is 14 residues. The CDR3 sequence is CASSYSSGSAEAFF. DNA of the CDR3: TGTGCCAGCAGTTACTCGTCCGGGAGTGCTGAAGCTTTCTTT.

The chain carries TRBV3-1 (or the pseudogene TRBV3-2) and TRBJ2-3; 8 bases are a match to TRBD1. The CDR3 is 15 residues long. The trim removed 4 bases at V and 2 bases at J, leaving 5 bases unmatched. Germline CDR1 is LGHDT and CDR2 is YNNKEL (reference sequence). In DNA, the CDR3 is TGTGCCAGCAGCCTTCGGACAGGGCACACAGATACGCAGTATTTT. Protein: CASSLRTGHTDTQYF.

Written as DNA, the CDR3 is TGTGCCAGCAGTGCTGGTTATGGCTACACCTTC. Translating gives CASSAGYGYTF. This chain links TRBV25-1 with TRBJ1-2, with unresolved D. This CDR3 spans 11 amino acids. Germline-derived CDR1 and CDR2 are MGHDK and SYGVNS. With 4 bases removed from V and 5 bases from J, the gap between germline ends came to 5 bases.

This chain joins TRBV2 and TRBJ1-3; 8 nucleotides align to TRBD1. Germline V gene sequence: CDR1 SNHLY, CDR2 FYNNEI. CDR3 length: 17 residues. V shed 6 bases, J shed 0 bases, and the junction held 10 bases outside the gene matches. The CDR3 region has the DNA TGTGCCAGCAGGGGTGGACAGGGCACTACCTCTGGAAACACCATATATTTT. Residues: CASRGGQGTTSGNTIYF.

Note on this clone: The sample has other DNA sequences that encode this CDR3 too. V gene TRBV5-4 combines with J gene TRBJ2-3; TRBD2 aligns across 8 bases. The CDR3 extends over 15 amino acids. The V segment lost 4 bases and the J segment 5 bases; nucleotides outside the gene matches: 9. The germline V gene has CDR1 SGHNT and CDR2 YYREEE (reference sequence). This chain's CDR3 is CASSVRGVERDTQYF. The CDR3 DNA reads TGTGCCAGCAGCGTGCGGGGGGTCGAACGAGATACGCAGTATTTT.

The table lists this clone with a count of one. The rearrangement joins TRBV5-8 to TRBJ1-1; D unresolved. The CDR3 loop spans 12 amino acids. CDR1 and CDR2 from the germline V gene are SGHTS and YDEGEE. Trimming shortened V by 3 bases and J by 6 bases, and 9 bases separated the two germline ends. CDR3 nucleotides: TGTGCCAGCAGCTACGTAGTGTCTGAAGCTTTCTTT. This gives the protein CASSYVVSEAFF.

The chain links TRBV6-5 to TRBJ1-1, with TRBD1 matching over 8 bases. Germline V gives CDR1 MNHEY, CDR2 SVGAGI. The CDR3 spans 14 residues. The J segment lost 8 bases and the V segment lost 6 bases, leaving 11 bases of the junction unmatched. CDR3 sequence: CASSRDRGSVEAFF. The CDR3 DNA reads as TGTGCCAGCAGCCGAGACAGGGGTTCTGTGGAAGCTTTCTTT.

This clone was detected a few times. This chain links TRBV9 with TRBJ2-5, with 11 bases that match TRBD2. The CDR3 length is 15 residues. The germline V gene has CDR1 SGDLS and CDR2 YYNGEE. Trimming cost V 0 bases and J 4 bases; bases outside gene matches: 2. The CDR3 DNA reads TGTGCCAGCAGCGTAGTAGCGGGGGGGCGAGAGACCCAGTACTTC. This sequence encodes CASSVVAGGRETQYF.

The gene calls are TRBV18 and TRBJ1-1; D gene unclear. The V gene's germline CDR1 is KGHSH and CDR2 LQKENI. The V and J ends lost 3 bases and 2 bases respectively, with 10 bases between them. The CDR3 runs 14 residues. CDR3 DNA sequence: TGTGCCAGCTCACCTACCGACGGAAACACTGAAGCTTTCTTT. Translated: CASSPTDGNTEAFF.

To note about this clone: Other nucleotide sequences in the sample specify the same CDR3. This chain joins TRBV5-1 and TRBJ2-3; 8 nucleotides line up with TRBD2. This CDR3 spans 13 amino acids. After removal of 4 bases from V and 3 bases from J, the junction contained 1 base not matched to a gene. Germline-derived CDR1 and CDR2 are SGHRS and YFSETQ. The CDR3 coding sequence is TGCGCCAGCAGCCCGGGAGGGACAGATACGCAGTATTTT. Translated: CASSPGGTDTQYF.

This clone was counted a single time. The chain employs TRBV30 and TRBJ1-5; D is unclear. Germline V gene lookup returns CDR1 GTSNPN and CDR2 SVGIG (reference sequence). The CDR3 loop spans 15 amino acids. Trimming cost V 2 bases and J 5 bases, with 16 bases left between them. The CDR3 protein is CAWSWAGGKDQPQHF. The CDR3 nucleotides are TGTGCCTGGAGTTGGGCAGGAGGGAAGGATCAGCCCCAGCATTTT.

A single count supports this clone. CDR3 protein: CASTAEGNTEAFF. The CDR3 DNA follows: TGTGCCAGCACGGCAGAAGGGAACACTGAAGCTTTCTTT. This sequence joins TRBV2 and TRBJ1-1; D remains ambiguous. The CDR3 is 13 amino acids. V was trimmed by 7 bases and J by 1 base, leaving 10 bases between them. Per germline, CDR1 SNHLY and CDR2 FYNNEI.

V and J are TRBV2 and TRBJ1-4; no clear D gene. The CDR3 totals 15 residues. The V end lost 5 bases, the J end lost 8 bases, and 18 bases lay between the germline ends. Germline V gene data show CDR1 as SNHLY and CDR2 as FYNNEI. The CDR3 reads CASSLRTRVKEKLFF. The CDR3 DNA reads as TGTGCCAGCAGTCTACGGACTAGGGTTAAGGAAAAACTGTTTTTT.